These 16 T cell receptor beta chains were all obtained from the same sample, sequenced in a study of response to subunit inactivated influenza vaccine. TCRdb ran MiXCR on the RT-PCR reads and lists one entry per CDR3 protein. The repertoire holds 530,000 or so distinct CDR3 sequences, with roughly 12% as singletons. The sequenced sample was PBMCs from blood, obtained on the day of vaccination. Source of these receptors: a man aged 50-60 years who received an inactivated influenza vaccine.

This chain connects TRBV4-3 to TRBJ2-2; no definite D call. Trimming shortened V by 2 bases and J by 4 bases, and 8 bases separated the two germline ends. The CDR3 is 14 residues long. CDR1 and CDR2 from the germline V gene are LGHNA and YSLEER. The CDR3 reads CASSQMGSTGELFF. The CDR3 DNA sequence: TGCGCCAGCAGCCAAATGGGTTCCACCGGGGAGCTGTTTTTT.

This clonotype was seen repeatedly, ten times or more. The gene calls are TRBV7-2 and TRBJ2-1, with 9 bases aligning to TRBD2. The CDR3 runs to 15 residues. Germline V gene sequence: CDR1 SGHTA, CDR2 FQGNSA. After removal of 7 bases from V and 4 bases from J, the junction contained 8 bases not matched to a gene. The CDR3 DNA is TGTGCCAGCACCCGAGGGACTAGCAGGTACAATGAGCAGTTCTTC. Protein product: CASTRGTSRYNEQFF.

This chain uses TRBV7-9 with TRBJ2-4; D remains ambiguous. Germline V gene sequence: CDR1 SEHNR, CDR2 FQNEAQ (reference sequence). V was pared by 1 base and J by 1 base, with 11 bases between. The CDR3 has 16 amino acids. For the CDR3, the DNA is TGTGCCAGCAGCTTAGTTGACACGCCCGCCAAAAACATTCAGTACTTC. As protein: CASSLVDTPAKNIQYF.

V usage is TRBV29-1 and J usage is TRBJ2-1; no clear D gene. Germline-derived CDR1 and CDR2 are SQVTM and ANQGSEA. V was clipped by 6 bases and J by 4 bases, with 10 bases between them. CDR3 length equals 12 residues. The CDR3 DNA sequence: TGCAGCGTAGTGGAAGGTTACAATGAGCAGTTCTTC. Translated, it gives CSVVEGYNEQFF.

This sequence joins TRBV7-9 and TRBJ2-7; the D is unclear. V dropped 6 bases and J dropped 5 bases, with 14 bases sitting between them. CDR1 and CDR2 (germline): SEHNR, FQNEAQ (reference sequence). This CDR3 spans 13 amino acids. In nucleotides, the CDR3 is TGTGCCAGCAGATCTGAGTTCCCCCACGAGCAGTACTTC. This sequence encodes CASRSEFPHEQYF.

The rearrangement links TRBV7-7 to TRBJ2-5; 7 bases agree with TRBD1. CDR1 and CDR2 from the germline V gene are SSHAT and FNYEAQ (reference sequence). Trimming removed 5 bases from V and 1 base from J; junction bases left unmatched: 10. The CDR3 is 16 amino acids. The CDR3 sequence: CASSPMTGYGQETQYF. The CDR3 DNA follows: TGTGCCAGCAGCCCCATGACAGGGTACGGCCAAGAGACCCAGTACTTC.

In its sample, this clonotype was seen a few times. The chain has TRBV7-6 and TRBJ1-6; D gene ambiguous. Per the germline V gene, CDR1 is SGHVS and CDR2 is FNYEAQ. This CDR3 has 14 amino acids. V was trimmed by 0 bases and J by 8 bases, leaving 8 bases between them. In DNA, the CDR3 is TGTGCCAGCAGCTTAGCTCATACGGATTCACCCCTCCACTTT. Its translation: CASSLAHTDSPLHF.

This clonotype has more than one count but fewer than ten. Germline and junction disagree at one end, which may indicate a read error. The J gene is TRBJ2-3, the V gene TRBV7-7; tentative D call: TRBD2 (5 bases). Germline assignment: CDR1 SSHAT and CDR2 FNYEAQ (reference sequence). CDR3 size: 16 residues. DNA of the CDR3: TGTGCTAGCAGCCCAAGAGGGTACGGTAGCACAGATACGCAGTATTTT. It specifies CASSPRGYGSTDTQYF. The full variable domain, in which reference TRBV7-7 and TRBJ2-3 provide the parts outside the CDR3, is GAGVSQSPRYKVTKRGQDVTLRCDPISSHATLYWYQQALGQGPEFLTYFNYEAQPDKSGLPSDRFSAERPEGSISTLTIQRTEQRDSAMYRCASSPRGYGSTDTQYFGPGTRLTVL.

The V and J genes are TRBV7-2 and TRBJ2-5; TRBD1 aligns across 9 bases. The CDR3 is made up of 16 amino acids. Germline loops: CDR1 SGHTA, CDR2 FQGNSA. After removal of 8 bases from V and 1 base from J, the junction contained 11 bases not matched to a gene. CDR3 in amino acids: CASGPTGGALQETQYF. The CDR3 bases are TGTGCCAGCGGCCCGACAGGGGGAGCCCTCCAAGAGACCCAGTACTTC.

V and J are TRBV6-1 and TRBJ2-7; D tentatively reads TRBD1 or TRBD2 (5 bases each). Deletions cut 11 bases from V and 0 bases from J, with 17 bases between. Germline V CDR1 and CDR2: MNHNS, SASEGT. The CDR3 consists of 14 residues. CDR3 sequence reads: CASRAGLGSYEQYF. The CDR3 region has the DNA TGTGCCTCCAGGGCGGGCCTCGGCTCCTACGAGCAGTACTTC.

This clonotype showed up just a few times. The rearrangement joins TRBV4-1 to TRBJ2-1, with 9 bases aligning to TRBD2. The V segment lost 4 bases and the J segment 8 bases; nucleotides outside the gene matches: 12. CDR1 is MGHRA and CDR2 is YSYEKL in the germline V gene. The length of the CDR3 is 16 residues. This CDR3 reads CASSPSGSGSFHEQFF. The CDR3 nucleotides read TGCGCCAGCAGCCCTTCGGGTAGCGGGAGTTTCCATGAGCAGTTCTTC.

This clonotype was observed a few times. This rearrangement joins TRBV3-1 to TRBJ2-1, with D possibly being TRBD1 or TRBD2 (5 bases each). V gave up 1 base and J gave up 12 bases, with 13 bases separating them. This CDR3 is built from 13 residues. CDR1 and CDR2 from the germline V gene are LGHDT and YNNKEL (reference sequence). The DNA of the CDR3 is TGTGCCAGCAGCCAAGGCCTCGGGGCGGTGCAGTTCTTC. This encodes CASSQGLGAVQFF.

The J gene is TRBJ2-7, the V gene TRBV2; D is possibly TRBD1 (6 bases). CDR1 SNHLY and CDR2 FYNNEI come from the germline V gene. CDR3 length: 12 amino acids. V was pared by 10 bases and J by 2 bases, with 12 bases between. The CDR3: CAKQGQAYEQYF. The CDR3 DNA reads as TGTGCCAAACAGGGCCAGGCCTACGAGCAGTACTTC.

The chain is built from TRBV29-1 and TRBJ1-1, with unresolved D. Germline V gene sequence: CDR1 SQVTM, CDR2 ANQGSEA. This CDR3 has 12 amino acids. V lost 6 bases and J 6 bases, leaving 14 bases between the germline ends. Here the CDR3 reads CSVAAAAPEAFF. CDR3 nucleotide sequence: TGCAGCGTCGCAGCAGCGGCGCCTGAAGCTTTCTTT.

The chain joins TRBV12-3 or TRBV12-4 to TRBJ1-4; possibly TRBD1 for D (5 bases). The CDR3 sequence is 15 residues long. Trimming stripped 6 bases from V and 8 bases from J, with 19 bases between. For the CDR3, the DNA is TGTGCCAGCAGCTCTCGGGGGGTCAGTGACGAAAAACTGTTTTTT. This sequence encodes CASSSRGVSDEKLFF.

There are a few counts of this clonotype. The chain has TRBV5-1 and TRBJ2-2, with D maybe TRBD1 (5 bases). V dropped 5 bases and J dropped 0 bases, with 11 bases sitting between them. Germline CDR1 SGHRS, CDR2 YFSETQ. The CDR3 sequence is 15 residues long. The CDR3: CASSKKGTNTGELFF. The CDR3 DNA follows: TGCGCCAGCAGTAAAAAGGGGACGAACACCGGGGAGCTGTTTTTT.